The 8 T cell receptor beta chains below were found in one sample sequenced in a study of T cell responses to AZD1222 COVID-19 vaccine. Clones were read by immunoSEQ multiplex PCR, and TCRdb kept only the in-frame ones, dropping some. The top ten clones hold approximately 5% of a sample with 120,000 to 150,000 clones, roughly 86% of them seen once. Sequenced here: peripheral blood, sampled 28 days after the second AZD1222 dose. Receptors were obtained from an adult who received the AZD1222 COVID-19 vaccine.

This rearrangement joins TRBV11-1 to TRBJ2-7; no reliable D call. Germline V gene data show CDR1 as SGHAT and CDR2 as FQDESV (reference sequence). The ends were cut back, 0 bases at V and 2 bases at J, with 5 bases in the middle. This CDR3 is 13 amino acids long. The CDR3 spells CASSLAAPYEQYF. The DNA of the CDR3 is TGTGCCAGCAGCTTAGCGGCACCCTACGAGCAGTACTTC. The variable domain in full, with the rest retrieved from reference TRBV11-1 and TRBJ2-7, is EAEVAQSPRYKITEKSQAVAFWCDPISGHATLYWYRQILGQGPELLVQFQDESVVDDSQLPKDRFSAERLKGVDSTLKIQPAELGDSAMYLCASSLAAPYEQYFGPGTRLTVT.

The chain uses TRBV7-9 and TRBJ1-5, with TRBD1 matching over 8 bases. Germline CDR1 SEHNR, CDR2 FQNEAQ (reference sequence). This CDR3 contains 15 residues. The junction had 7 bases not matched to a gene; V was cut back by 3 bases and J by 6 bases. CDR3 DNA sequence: TGTGCCAGCAGCTTGACAGGGGAGGACGGTCAGCCCCAGCATTTT. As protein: CASSLTGEDGQPQHF. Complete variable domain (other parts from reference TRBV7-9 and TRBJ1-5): DTGVSQNPRHKITKRGQNVTFRCDPISEHNRLYWYRQTLGQGPEFLTYFQNEAQLEKSRLLSDRFSAERPKGSFSTLEIQRTEQGDSAMYLCASSLTGEDGQPQHFGDGTRLSIL.

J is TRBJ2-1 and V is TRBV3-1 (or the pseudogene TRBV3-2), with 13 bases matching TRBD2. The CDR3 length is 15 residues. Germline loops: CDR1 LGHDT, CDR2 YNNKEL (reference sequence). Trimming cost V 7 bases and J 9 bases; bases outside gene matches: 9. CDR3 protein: CASKTWTSGGSEQFF. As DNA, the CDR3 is TGTGCCAGCAAAACCTGGACTAGCGGGGGCTCTGAGCAGTTCTTC.

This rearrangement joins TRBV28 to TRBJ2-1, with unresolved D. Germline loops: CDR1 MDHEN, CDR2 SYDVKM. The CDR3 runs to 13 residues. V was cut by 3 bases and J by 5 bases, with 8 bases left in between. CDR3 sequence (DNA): TGTGCCAGCAGTTTTACCGCGGACAATGAGCAGTTCTTC. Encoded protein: CASSFTADNEQFF.

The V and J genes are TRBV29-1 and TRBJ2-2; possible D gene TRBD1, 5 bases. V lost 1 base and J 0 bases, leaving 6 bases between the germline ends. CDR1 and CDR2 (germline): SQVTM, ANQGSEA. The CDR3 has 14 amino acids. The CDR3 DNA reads TGCAGCGTTGAAGCAGGGACGAACACCGGGGAGCTGTTTTTT. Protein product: CSVEAGTNTGELFF.

The CDR3 sequence is CASSLAQGTGAFGWPQHF. CDR3 DNA sequence: TGTGCCAGCAGCTTAGCCCAGGGGACAGGGGCGTTCGGTTGGCCCCAGCATTTT. V usage is TRBV7-9 and J usage is TRBJ1-5, with 10 positions matching TRBD1. Looked up from germline, CDR1 is SEHNR and CDR2 is FQNEAQ (reference sequence). The CDR3 has 18 residues. V shed 0 bases, J shed 9 bases, and the junction held 14 bases outside the gene matches.

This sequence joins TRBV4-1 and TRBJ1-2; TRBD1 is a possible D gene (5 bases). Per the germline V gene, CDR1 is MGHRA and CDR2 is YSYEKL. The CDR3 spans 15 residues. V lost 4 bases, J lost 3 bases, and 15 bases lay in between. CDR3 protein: CASSRTQRPDYGYTF. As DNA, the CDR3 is TGCGCCAGCAGCCGGACACAGAGGCCCGACTATGGCTACACCTTC.

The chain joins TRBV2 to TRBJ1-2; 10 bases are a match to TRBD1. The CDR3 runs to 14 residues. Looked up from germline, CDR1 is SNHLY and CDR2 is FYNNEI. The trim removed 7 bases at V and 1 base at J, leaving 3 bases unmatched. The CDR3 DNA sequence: TGTGCCAGCAAAGGGGACAGGGGTAACTATGGCTACACCTTC. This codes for CASKGDRGNYGYTF.